This T cell receptor beta chain is from a study of cytomegalovirus exposure and HLA in healthy donors. General observations from the study: Per a later analysis, HLA-associated TCR beta chains showed more clonal expansion than other, equally common TCR beta chains.

The CDR3 has 15 residues. Germline lookup yields CDR1 WNHNN and CDR2 SYGVQD (reference sequence). The germline V and J ends were trimmed by 2 bases and 3 bases, with 13 bases remaining between them. This clone occurred a few times. Antigen unknown. Both 60 Vbeta primers and 13 Jbeta primers went into the PCR. TCRdb's table, derived via immunoSEQ multiplex PCR, lists solely in-frame clones and lacks some. The table includes around 200,000 clones, approximately 79% detected once. The chain joins TRBV10-1 to TRBJ1-1; D gene uncertain. The sequence was obtained from a man aged 18-30 years in good health and CMV-seronegative. The sample was PBMCs. For the CDR3, the DNA is TGCGCCAGCAGTGAGAGGGCCGGGGTGGACACTGAAGCTTTCTTT. Translation gives CASSERAGVDTEAFF.